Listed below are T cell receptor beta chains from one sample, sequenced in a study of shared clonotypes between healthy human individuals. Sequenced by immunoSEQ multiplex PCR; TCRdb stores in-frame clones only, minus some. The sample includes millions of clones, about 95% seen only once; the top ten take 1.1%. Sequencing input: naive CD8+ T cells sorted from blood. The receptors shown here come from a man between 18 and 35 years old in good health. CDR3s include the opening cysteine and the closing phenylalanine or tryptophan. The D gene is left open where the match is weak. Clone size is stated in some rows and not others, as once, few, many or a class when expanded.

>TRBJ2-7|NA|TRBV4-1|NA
TGCGCCAGCAGCCAAGGACTACACTACGAGCAGTACTTC
CASSQGLHYEQYF
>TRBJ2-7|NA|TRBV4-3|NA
TGCGCCAGCAGCCAAGACCGGGGTTGGGAGCAGTACTTC
CASSQDRGWEQYF
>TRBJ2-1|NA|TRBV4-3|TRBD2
TGCGCCAGCAGCCAAGACCTAGCGGTATACAATGAGCAGTTCTTC
CASSQDLAVYNEQFF
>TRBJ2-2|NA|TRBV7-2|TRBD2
TGTGCCAGCAGCTTAGTGCGGGGGGGCGTCGGGGAGCTGTTTTTT
CASSLVRGGVGELFF
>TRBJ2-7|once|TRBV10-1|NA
TGCGCCAGCAGTGAAGTCGGCTACGAGCAGTACTTC
CASSEVGYEQYF
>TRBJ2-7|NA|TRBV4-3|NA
TGCGCCAGCACCCCCGAACTGATGTCCTACGAGCAGTACTTC
CASTPELMSYEQYF
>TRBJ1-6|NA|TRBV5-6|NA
TGTGCCAGCAGCTTGTCGATTCAGGGAAATTCACCCCTCCACTTT
CASSLSIQGNSPLHF
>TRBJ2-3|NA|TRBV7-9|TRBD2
TGTGCCAGCAGCGGTAGCGGGGGGGCTAGCACAGATACGCAGTATTTT
CASSGSGGASTDTQYF
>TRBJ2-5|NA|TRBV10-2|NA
TGCGCCAGCAGTGAGATTCGGGTCCCCGATGAGACCCAGTACTTC
CASSEIRVPDETQYF
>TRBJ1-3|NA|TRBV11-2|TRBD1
TGTGCCAGCAGCTCCAAACCGGGACAGGGGGTTTATGCTGGAAACACCATATATTTT
CASSSKPGQGVYAGNTIYF
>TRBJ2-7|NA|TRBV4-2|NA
TGTGCCAGCGGGGGATCCTACGAGCAGTACTTC
CASGGSYEQYF
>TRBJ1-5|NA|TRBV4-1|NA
TGCGCCAGCACTGCAGCCGGGGCGAGCAATCAGCCCCAGCATTTT
CASTAAGASNQPQHF
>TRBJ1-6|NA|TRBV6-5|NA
TGTGCCAGCAGTTACGCGGGAAATAATTCACCCCTCCACTTT
CASSYAGNNSPLHF
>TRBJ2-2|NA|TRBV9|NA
TGTGCCAGCAGCGTAGAAGGGGCCGGGGAGCTGTTTTTT
CASSVEGAGELFF
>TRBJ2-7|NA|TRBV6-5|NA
TGTGCCAGCAGTTACGTAGGACCCTACGAGCAGTACTTC
CASSYVGPYEQYF
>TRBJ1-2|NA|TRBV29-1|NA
TGCAGCGTTAGTGGTGGAAATGACTATGGCTACACCTTC
CSVSGGNDYGYTF
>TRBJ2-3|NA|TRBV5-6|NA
TGTGCCAGCACCCTAGGGGACGTCACAGATACGCAGTATTTT
CASTLGDVTDTQYF
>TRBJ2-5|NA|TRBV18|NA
TGTGCCAGCTTCCCGGGAGAGTGGGCAGAGACCCAGTACTTC
CASFPGEWAETQYF
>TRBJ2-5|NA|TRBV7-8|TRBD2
TGTGCCAGCAGCTCCCAACTAGCGGGGTCGTACCAAGAGACCCAGTACTTC
CASSSQLAGSYQETQYF
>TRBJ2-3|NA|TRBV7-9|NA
TGTGCCAGCAGCGGAGAGGGGGTCTCCACAGATACGCAGTATTTT
CASSGEGVSTDTQYF
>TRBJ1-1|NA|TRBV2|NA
TGTGCCAGCAGGGGAGGCAACACTGAAGCTTTCTTT
CASRGGNTEAFF
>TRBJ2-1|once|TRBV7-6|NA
TGTGCCAGCAGCTCATCTTACCCCTCTAGTGGGGGGTACAATGAGCAGTTCTTC
CASSSSYPSSGGYNEQFF
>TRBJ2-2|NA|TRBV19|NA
TGTGCCAGTAGTATCACCCCGACCGGGGAGCTGTTTTTT
CASSITPTGELFF
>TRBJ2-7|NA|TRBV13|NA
TGTGCCAGCAGCGTGAACTACGAGCAGTACTTC
CASSVNYEQYF
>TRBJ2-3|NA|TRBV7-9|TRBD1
TGTGCCAGCAGCTTAGGACAGGGGGTAACAGATACGCAGTATTTT
CASSLGQGVTDTQYF
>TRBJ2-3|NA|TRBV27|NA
TGTGCCAGCAGCCCGGACGGGGCCCTCACAGATACGCAGTATTTT
CASSPDGALTDTQYF
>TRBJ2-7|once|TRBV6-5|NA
TGTGCCAGCAGTTTGGTTCAGGGGCTCAACGAGCAGTACTTC
CASSLVQGLNEQYF
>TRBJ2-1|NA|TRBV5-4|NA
TGTGCTAGCAGCTGGAGCCGGGACTTGAATGAGCAGTTCTTC
CASSWSRDLNEQFF
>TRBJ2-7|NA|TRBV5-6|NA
TGTGCCAGCAGCTTGTGGCAGAGCTACGAGCAGTACTTC
CASSLWQSYEQYF
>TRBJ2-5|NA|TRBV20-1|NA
TGCAGTGCTAGGACGGAGACCCAGTACTTC
CSARTETQYF
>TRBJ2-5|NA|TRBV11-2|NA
TGTGCCAGCAGCTTAATAGTCAGAGAGACCCAGTACTTC
CASSLIVRETQYF
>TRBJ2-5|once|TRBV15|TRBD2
TGTGCCACCAGCAGAGAAAGTTCGCTAGCGGGGATCGAGACCCAGTACTTC
CATSRESSLAGIETQYF
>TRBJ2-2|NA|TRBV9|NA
TGTGCCAGCAGCGTAGTAGCAGGGCCCGGGGAGCTGTTTTTT
CASSVVAGPGELFF
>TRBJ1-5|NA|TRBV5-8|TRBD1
TGTGCCAGCAGCACTGAGACAGGGGGCCTTCAGCCCCAGCATTTT
CASSTETGGLQPQHF